This note documents a single T cell receptor (beta chain) sequence. These memory T cells were uncultured and sequenced directly after ex vivo isolation. Trimming took 1 base from V and 2 from J; bases not matched to a gene: 6. The CDR3 loop spans 16 amino acids. Looked up from germline, CDR1 is SGHAT and CDR2 is FQDESV (reference sequence). The sample is drawn from a study of CD4 T cell repertoires in COVID-19. TCRdb keeps only in-frame clones here, not all; method: immunoSEQ multiplex PCR. The sample includes fewer than 30,000 clones, more than 85% of them seen just once. The sequenced sample was circulating follicular helper CD4+ T cells (cTfh) from blood, obtained before the COVID-19 pandemic. This chain joins TRBV11-1 and TRBJ2-3; TRBD2 agrees at 7 bases. The origin of this receptor is a human donor who had COVID-19. CDR3 bases: TGTGCCAGCAGCTTAGATTCCGGGGGGTACACAGATACGCAGTATTTT. Its translation is CASSLDSGGYTDTQYF. Using reference TRBV11-1 and TRBJ2-3 for the parts outside the CDR3, the full variable domain is EAEVAQSPRYKITEKSQAVAFWCDPISGHATLYWYRQILGQGPELLVQFQDESVVDDSQLPKDRFSAERLKGVDSTLKIQPAELGDSAMYLCASSLDSGGYTDTQYFGPGTRLTVL.